This T cell receptor beta chain was recorded in a study of blood T cell repertoires in COVID-19. Turning to the study itself: Samples taken during acute and convalescent COVID-19 were collected in the United States, Italy and Spain.

One Seattle source followed patients from active infection through their disease course. A note on this clone: Other DNA sequences from this sample encode an identical CDR3 as well.

The assay was immunoSEQ multiplex PCR, and TCRdb's table has in-frame clones only and misses some. The sample has fewer than 200,000 clones, around 86% seen once. The sequenced material came from peripheral blood. The TCR originated in a woman in her 70s with COVID-19, enrolled during active disease.

The CDR3 coding sequence is TGTGCCTCTTATGGCTACACCTTC. Its translation is CASYGYTF. The V call is TRBV30, the J call TRBJ1-2; D remains unclear. This CDR3 contains 8 residues. The V end lost 7 bases, the J end lost 5 bases, and 2 bases lay between the germline ends. The germline V gene encodes CDR1 GTSNPN and CDR2 SVGIG (reference sequence).